This T cell receptor beta chain comes out of a study of cytomegalovirus exposure and HLA in healthy donors. General observations from the study: Among the CMV-associated chains, a few were confirmed in vitro as specific for CMV antigens. The classifier, whose performance was assessed in both the original and validation cohorts, reportedly diagnosed cytomegalovirus status with high specificity and sensitivity. Associated with cytomegalovirus, according to the listing, were 150 to 200 TCR beta chains. Many donors carried some public TCRs, although rarity characterized most TCR sequences.

On this clone itself: The antigen is not known.

Assay used: immunoSEQ multiplex PCR; TCRdb lists only in-frame clones, some missing. The sample has 80,000 to 100,000 clones; roughly 84% are singletons. The sample consisted of PBMCs. This receptor was taken from a young man in good health and CMV-seropositive.

The DNA of the CDR3 is TGTGCCAGCAGACAAACGGGGTTCGAGCAGTTCTTC. This translates into CASRQTGFEQFF. This sequence joins TRBV4-2 and TRBJ2-1; a possible D gene is TRBD2 (5 bases). The germline V gene encodes CDR1 LGHNA and CDR2 YNFKEQ. Trimming removed 6 bases from V and 10 bases from J, with 13 bases in between. CDR3 length: 12 amino acids.